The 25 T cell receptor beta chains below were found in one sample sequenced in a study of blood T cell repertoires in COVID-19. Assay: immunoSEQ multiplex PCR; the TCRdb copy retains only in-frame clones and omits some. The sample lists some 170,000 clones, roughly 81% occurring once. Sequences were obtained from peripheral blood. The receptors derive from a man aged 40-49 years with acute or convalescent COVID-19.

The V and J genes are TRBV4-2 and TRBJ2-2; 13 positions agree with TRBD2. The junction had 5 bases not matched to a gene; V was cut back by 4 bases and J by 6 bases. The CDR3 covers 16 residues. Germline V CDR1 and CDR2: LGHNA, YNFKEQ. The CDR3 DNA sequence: TGTGCCAGCAGCCCTACTAGCGGGGGGGCCTCCGGGGAGCTGTTTTTT. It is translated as CASSPTSGGASGELFF.

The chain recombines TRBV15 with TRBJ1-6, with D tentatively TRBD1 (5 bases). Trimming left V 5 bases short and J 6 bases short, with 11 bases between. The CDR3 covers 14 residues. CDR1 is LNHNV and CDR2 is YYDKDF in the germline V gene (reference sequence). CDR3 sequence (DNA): TGTGCCACCAGCGGGACTAACATTAATTCACCCCTCCACTTT. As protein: CATSGTNINSPLHF.

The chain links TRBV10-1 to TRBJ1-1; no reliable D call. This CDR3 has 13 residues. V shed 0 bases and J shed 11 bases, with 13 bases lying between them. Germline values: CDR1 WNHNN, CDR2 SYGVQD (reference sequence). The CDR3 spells CASSESPTFRAFF. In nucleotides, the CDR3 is TGCGCCAGCAGTGAGTCGCCTACCTTCCGGGCTTTCTTT.

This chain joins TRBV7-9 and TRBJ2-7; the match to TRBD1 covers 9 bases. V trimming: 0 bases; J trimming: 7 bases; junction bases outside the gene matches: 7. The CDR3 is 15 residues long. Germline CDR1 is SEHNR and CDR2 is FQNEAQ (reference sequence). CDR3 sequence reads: CASSLALDRGGEQYF. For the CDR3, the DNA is TGTGCCAGCAGCTTAGCGTTGGACAGGGGAGGAGAGCAGTACTTC.

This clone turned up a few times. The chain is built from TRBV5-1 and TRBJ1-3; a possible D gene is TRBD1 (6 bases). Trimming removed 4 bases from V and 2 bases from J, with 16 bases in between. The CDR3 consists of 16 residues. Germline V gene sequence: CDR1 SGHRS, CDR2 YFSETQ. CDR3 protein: CASSPGFGTTGNTIYF. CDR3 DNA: TGCGCCAGCAGCCCGGGCTTCGGGACAACTGGAAACACCATATATTTT. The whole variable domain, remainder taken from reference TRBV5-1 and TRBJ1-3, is KAGVTQTPRYLIKTRGQQVTLSCSPISGHRSVSWYQQTPGQGLQFLFEYFSETQRNKGNFPGRFSGRQFSNSRSEMNVSTLELGDSALYLCASSPGFGTTGNTIYFGEGSWLTVV.

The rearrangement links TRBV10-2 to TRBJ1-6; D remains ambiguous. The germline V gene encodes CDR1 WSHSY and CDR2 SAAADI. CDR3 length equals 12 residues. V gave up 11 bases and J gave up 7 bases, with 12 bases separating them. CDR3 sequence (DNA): TGCGCCCCCATACTTCTGAATTCACCCCTCCACTTT. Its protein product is CAPILLNSPLHF.

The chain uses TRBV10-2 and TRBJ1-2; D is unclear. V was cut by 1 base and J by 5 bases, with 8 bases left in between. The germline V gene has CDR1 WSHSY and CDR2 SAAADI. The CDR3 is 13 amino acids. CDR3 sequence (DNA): TGCGCCAGCAGTGAGTACGGAGGGTATGGCTACACCTTC. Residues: CASSEYGGYGYTF.

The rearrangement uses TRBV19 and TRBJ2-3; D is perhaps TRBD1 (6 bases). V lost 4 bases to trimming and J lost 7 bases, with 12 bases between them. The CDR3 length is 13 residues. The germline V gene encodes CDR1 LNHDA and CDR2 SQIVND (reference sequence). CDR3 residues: CASSNNQGNTQYF. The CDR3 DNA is TGTGCCAGTAGTAATAACCAGGGGAATACGCAGTATTTT.

The chain's CDR3 is CASSFNRGLTEAFF. The CDR3 DNA follows: TGTGCCAGCAGCTTTAACAGGGGGTTGACTGAAGCTTTCTTT. The chain has TRBV5-4 and TRBJ1-1, with 8 bases fitting TRBD1. The germline CDR1 and CDR2 sequences are SGHNT and YYREEE (reference sequence). The trim removed 2 bases at V and 5 bases at J, leaving 5 bases unmatched. The CDR3 contains 14 residues.

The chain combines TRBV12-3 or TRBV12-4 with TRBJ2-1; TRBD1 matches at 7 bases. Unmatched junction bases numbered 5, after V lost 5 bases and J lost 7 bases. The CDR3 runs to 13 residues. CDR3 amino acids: CASSKDRENEQFF. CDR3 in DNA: TGTGCCAGCAGTAAAGACAGGGAGAATGAGCAGTTCTTC.

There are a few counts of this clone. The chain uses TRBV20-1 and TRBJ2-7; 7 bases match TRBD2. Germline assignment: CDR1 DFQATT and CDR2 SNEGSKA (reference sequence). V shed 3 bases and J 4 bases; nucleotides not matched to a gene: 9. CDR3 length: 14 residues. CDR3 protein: CSASRRGLLYEQYF. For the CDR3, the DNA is TGCAGTGCTAGTAGGCGGGGGTTGCTTTACGAGCAGTACTTC.

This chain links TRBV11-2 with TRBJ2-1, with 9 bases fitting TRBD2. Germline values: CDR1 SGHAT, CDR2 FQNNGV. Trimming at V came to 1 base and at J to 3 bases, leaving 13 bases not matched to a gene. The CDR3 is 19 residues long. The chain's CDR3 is CASSLADSRLADLYNEQFF. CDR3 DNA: TGTGCCAGCAGCTTAGCCGACTCAAGACTAGCGGATCTCTACAATGAGCAGTTCTTC.

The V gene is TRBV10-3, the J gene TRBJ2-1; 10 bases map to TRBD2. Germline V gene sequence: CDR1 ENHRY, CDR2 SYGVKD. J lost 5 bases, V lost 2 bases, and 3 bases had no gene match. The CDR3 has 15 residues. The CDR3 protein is CAISEGLAVDNEQFF. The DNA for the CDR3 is TGTGCCATCAGTGAGGGACTAGCGGTGGACAATGAGCAGTTCTTC.

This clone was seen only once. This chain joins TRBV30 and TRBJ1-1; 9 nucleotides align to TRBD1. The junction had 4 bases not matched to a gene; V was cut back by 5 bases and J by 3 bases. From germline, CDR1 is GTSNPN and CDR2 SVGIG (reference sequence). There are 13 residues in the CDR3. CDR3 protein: CAWGTGTYTEAFF. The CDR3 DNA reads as TGTGCCTGGGGGACAGGGACGTACACTGAAGCTTTCTTT.

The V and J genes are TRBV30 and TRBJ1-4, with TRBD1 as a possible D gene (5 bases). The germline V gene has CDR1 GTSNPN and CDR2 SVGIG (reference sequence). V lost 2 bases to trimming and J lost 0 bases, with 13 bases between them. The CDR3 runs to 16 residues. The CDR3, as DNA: TGTGCCTGGAGTAACGATGACAGAGCAACTAATGAAAAACTGTTTTTT. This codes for CAWSNDDRATNEKLFF.

The CDR3 sequence: CASSPLRPDRAANYGYTF. CDR3 nucleotide sequence: TGTGCCAGCTCACCACTAAGACCCGACAGGGCAGCTAACTATGGCTACACCTTC. J is TRBJ1-2 and V is TRBV18; TRBD1 matches at 7 bases. The ends lost 1 base at V and 0 bases at J; junction bases unmatched: 11. Looked up from germline, CDR1 is KGHSH and CDR2 is LQKENI. The CDR3 totals 18 residues.

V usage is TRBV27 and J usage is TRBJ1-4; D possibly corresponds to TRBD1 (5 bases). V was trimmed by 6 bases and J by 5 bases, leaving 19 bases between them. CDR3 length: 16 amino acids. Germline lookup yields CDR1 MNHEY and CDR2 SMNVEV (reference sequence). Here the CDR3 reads CASRHYTGGSNEKLFF. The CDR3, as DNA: TGTGCCAGCAGACATTACACAGGCGGCTCGAATGAAAAACTGTTTTTT.

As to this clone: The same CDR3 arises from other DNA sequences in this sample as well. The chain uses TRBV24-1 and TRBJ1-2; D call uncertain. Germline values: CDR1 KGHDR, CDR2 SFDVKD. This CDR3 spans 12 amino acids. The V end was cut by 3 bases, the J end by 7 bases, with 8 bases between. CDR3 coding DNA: TGTGCCACCAGTGATCCCGGACTTGGCTACACCTTC. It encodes CATSDPGLGYTF.

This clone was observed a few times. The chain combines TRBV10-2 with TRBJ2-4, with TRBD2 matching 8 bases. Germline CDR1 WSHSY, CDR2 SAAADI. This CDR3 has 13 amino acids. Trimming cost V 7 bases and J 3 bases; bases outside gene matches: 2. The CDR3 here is CASTGGVKNIQYF. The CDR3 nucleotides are TGCGCCAGCACGGGGGGGGTCAAAAACATTCAGTACTTC.

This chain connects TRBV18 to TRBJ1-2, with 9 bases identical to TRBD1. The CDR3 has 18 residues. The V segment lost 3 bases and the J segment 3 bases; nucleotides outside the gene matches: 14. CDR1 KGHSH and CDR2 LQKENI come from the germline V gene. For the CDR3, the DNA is TGTGCCAGCTCACCTCCGCAGGGACAGGGCCCCCCTTACTATGGCTACACCTTC. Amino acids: CASSPPQGQGPPYYGYTF.

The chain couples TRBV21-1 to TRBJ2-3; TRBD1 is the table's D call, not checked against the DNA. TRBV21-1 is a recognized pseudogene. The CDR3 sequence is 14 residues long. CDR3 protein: CASSGHTRGSAQYF. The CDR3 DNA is TGTGCCAGCAGCGGACACACAAGGGGGAGTGCGCAGTATTTT.

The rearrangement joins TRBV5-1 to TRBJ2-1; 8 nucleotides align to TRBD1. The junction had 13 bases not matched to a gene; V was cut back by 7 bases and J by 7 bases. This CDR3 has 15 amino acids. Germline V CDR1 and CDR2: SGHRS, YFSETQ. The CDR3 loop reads CASSPRTGKANEQFF. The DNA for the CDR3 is TGCGCCAGCTCACCCCGGACAGGGAAGGCAAATGAGCAGTTCTTC.

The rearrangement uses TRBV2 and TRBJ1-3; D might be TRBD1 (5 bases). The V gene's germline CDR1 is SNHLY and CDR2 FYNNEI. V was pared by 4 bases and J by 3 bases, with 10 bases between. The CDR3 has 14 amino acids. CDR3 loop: CASSGSGVGNTIYF. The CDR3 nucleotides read TGTGCCAGCAGTGGGTCGGGGGTTGGAAACACCATATATTTT.

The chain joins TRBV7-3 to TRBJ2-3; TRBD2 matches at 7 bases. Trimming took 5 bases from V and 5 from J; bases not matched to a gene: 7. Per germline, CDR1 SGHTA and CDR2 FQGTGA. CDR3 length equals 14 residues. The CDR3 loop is CASSPGLEVDTQYF. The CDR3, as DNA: TGTGCCAGCAGCCCCGGACTAGAGGTAGATACGCAGTATTTT.

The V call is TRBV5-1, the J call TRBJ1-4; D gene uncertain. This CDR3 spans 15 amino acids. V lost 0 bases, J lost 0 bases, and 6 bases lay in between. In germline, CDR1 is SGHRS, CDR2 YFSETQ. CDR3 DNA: TGCGCCAGCAGCTTGGGAGCTGCAACTAATGAAAAACTGTTTTTT. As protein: CASSLGAATNEKLFF.